These T cell receptor beta chains were read from a single sample in a study of identical twins. In TCRdb, the 5' RACE reads were re-called with MiXCR into one record per CDR3 protein. Among about 220,000 distinct CDR3 sequences listed, roughly 10% were seen once. The sample was memory (CD45RO+) T cells sorted from blood. Source of these receptors: a woman aged 18-29 years in good health. Each CDR3 is given with its conserved first and last residue. The D gene is left open where the match is weak. Expanded clones get a size class; other rows say once, few or many, or leave the size out.

clone size | J gene | V gene | D gene | CDR3 protein | CDR3 DNA
- | TRBJ2-7 | TRBV13 | - | CASTPRGGSLEEQYF | TGTGCCAGCACCCCCAGGGGAGGGTCCCTAGAGGAGCAGTACTTC
- | TRBJ1-4 | TRBV18 | TRBD1 | CASSPTGAGGAEKLFF | TGTGCCAGCTCACCAACTGGGGCAGGGGGCGCGGAAAAACTGTTTTTT
- | TRBJ1-1 | TRBV13 | TRBD1 | CASSDRDRVAEAFF | TGTGCCAGCAGCGACCGTGACAGGGTCGCTGAAGCTTTCTTT
few | TRBJ2-3 | TRBV7-8 | TRBD1 | CASSLGTGFSTDTQYF | TGTGCCAGCAGCTTAGGGACAGGTTTTAGCACAGATACGCAGTATTTT
- | TRBJ1-1 | TRBV11-2 | - | CASSLKGQLNTEAFF | TGTGCCAGCAGCTTAAAGGGACAACTGAACACTGAAGCTTTCTTT
- | TRBJ1-2 | TRBV7-8 | - | CASSLGRTSETF | TGTGCCAGCAGCTTAGGCCGGACTTCCGAGACCTTC
- | TRBJ1-2 | TRBV6-1 | TRBD1 | CASSRDRLYGYTF | TGTGCCAGCAGTAGGGACAGACTCTATGGCTACACCTTC
many | TRBJ1-1 | TRBV5-1 | - | CASSPWGGTEAFF | TGCGCCAGCAGCCCCTGGGGCGGCACTGAAGCTTTCTTT
- | TRBJ2-7 | TRBV11-2 | TRBD2 | CASSFPRASGELKSYEQYF | TGTGCCAGCAGCTTCCCCCGGGCTAGCGGGGAGCTGAAGTCCTACGAGCAGTACTTC
few | TRBJ2-1 | TRBV5-1 | - | CASSRGIAMGRGWNEQFF | TGCGCCAGCAGCCGGGGGATCGCAATGGGCAGGGGATGGAACGAGCAGTTCTTC
few | TRBJ2-7 | TRBV20-1 | - | CSASQTTLAYEQYF | TGCAGTGCTAGCCAGACCACCCTAGCATACGAGCAGTACTTC
many | TRBJ2-5 | TRBV4-2 | TRBD2 | CASSQDPGGPETQYF | TGTGCCAGCAGCCAAGATCCGGGGGGGCCGGAGACCCAGTACTTC
many | TRBJ1-2 | TRBV2 | - | CASRLSLDGYTF | TGTGCCAGCCGACTCTCTCTAGATGGCTACACCTTC
few | TRBJ1-4 | TRBV25-1 | TRBD1 | CASMRGGGNEKLFF | TGTGCCAGCATGAGAGGGGGCGGGAATGAAAAACTGTTTTTT
- | TRBJ2-3 | TRBV11-2 | TRBD2 | CASSSNVPRTGEGRGQYF | TGTGCCAGCAGCTCCAATGTCCCCCGGACTGGGGAGGGGAGGGGGCAGTATTTT
few | TRBJ1-2 | TRBV10-3 | - | CAISEMIYGYTF | TGTGCCATCAGTGAGATGATCTATGGCTACACCTTC
- | TRBJ2-1 | TRBV5-1 | TRBD1 | CASSLDRGVQFF | TGCGCCAGCAGCCTCGACAGGGGAGTACAGTTCTTC